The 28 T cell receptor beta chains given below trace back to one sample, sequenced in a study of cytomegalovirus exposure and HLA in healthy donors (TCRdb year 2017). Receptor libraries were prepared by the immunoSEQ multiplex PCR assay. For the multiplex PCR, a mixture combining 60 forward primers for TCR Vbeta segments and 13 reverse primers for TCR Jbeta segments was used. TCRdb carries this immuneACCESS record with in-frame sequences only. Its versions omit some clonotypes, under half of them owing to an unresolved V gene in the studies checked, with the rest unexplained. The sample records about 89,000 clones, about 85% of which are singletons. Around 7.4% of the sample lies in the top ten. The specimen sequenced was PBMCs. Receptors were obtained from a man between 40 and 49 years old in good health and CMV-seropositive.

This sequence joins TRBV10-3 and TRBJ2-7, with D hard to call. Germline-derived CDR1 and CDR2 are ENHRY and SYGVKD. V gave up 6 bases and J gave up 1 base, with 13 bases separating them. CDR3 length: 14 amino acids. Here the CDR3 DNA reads TGTGCCATCAGCTCCCCGACTGGATCCTACGAGCAGTACTTC. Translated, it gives CAISSPTGSYEQYF.

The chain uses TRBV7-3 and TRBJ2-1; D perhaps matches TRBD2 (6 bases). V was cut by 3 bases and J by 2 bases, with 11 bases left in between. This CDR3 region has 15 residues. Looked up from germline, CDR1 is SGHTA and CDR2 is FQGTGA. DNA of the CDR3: TGTGCCAGCAGCTTTCAGGGAGGCACCTACAATGAGCAGTTCTTC. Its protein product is CASSFQGGTYNEQFF.

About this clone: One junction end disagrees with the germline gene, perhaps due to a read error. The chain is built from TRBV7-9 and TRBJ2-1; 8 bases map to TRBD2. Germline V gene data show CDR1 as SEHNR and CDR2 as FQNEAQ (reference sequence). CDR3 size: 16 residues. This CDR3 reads CSSSLDGLAAYNEQFF. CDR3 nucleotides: TGTTCCAGCAGCTTAGACGGACTAGCCGCCTACAATGAGCAGTTCTTC.

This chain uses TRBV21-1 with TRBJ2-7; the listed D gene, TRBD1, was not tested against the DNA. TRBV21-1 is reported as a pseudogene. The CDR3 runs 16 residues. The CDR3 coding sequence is TGTGCCAGCAGCAAAGGTTCGGGCAGGGTGAGTTACGAGCAGTACTTC. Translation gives CASSKGSGRVSYEQYF.

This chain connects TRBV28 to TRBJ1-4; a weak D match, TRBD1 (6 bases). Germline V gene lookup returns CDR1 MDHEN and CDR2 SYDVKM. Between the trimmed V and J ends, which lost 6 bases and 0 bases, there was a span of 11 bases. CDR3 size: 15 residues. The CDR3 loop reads CASSSGAATNEKLFF. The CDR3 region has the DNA TGTGCCAGCAGCTCAGGGGCAGCAACTAATGAAAAACTGTTTTTT.

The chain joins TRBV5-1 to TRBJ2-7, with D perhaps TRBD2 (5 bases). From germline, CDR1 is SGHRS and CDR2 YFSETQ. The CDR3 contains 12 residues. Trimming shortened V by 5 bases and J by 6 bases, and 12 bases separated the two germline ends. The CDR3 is CASSSTSSEQYF. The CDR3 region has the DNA TGCGCCAGCAGTTCAACTAGTTCCGAGCAGTACTTC. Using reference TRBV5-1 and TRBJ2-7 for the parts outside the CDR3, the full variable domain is KAGVTQTPRYLIKTRGQQVTLSCSPISGHRSVSWYQQTPGQGLQFLFEYFSETQRNKGNFPGRFSGRQFSNSRSEMNVSTLELGDSALYLCASSSTSSEQYFGPGTRLTVT.

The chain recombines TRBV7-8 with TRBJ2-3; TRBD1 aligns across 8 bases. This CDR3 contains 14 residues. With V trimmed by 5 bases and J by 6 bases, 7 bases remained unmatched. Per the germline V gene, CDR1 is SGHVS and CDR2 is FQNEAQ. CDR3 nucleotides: TGTGCCAGCAGCCTCGGACAGGGCAGCGATACGCAGTATTTT. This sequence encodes CASSLGQGSDTQYF.

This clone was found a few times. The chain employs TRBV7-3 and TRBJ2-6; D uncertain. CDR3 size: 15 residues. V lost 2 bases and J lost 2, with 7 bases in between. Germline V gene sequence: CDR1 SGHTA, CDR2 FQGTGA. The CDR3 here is CASSLYFPGANVLTF. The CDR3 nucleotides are TGTGCCAGCAGCTTATATTTTCCTGGGGCCAACGTCCTGACTTTC.

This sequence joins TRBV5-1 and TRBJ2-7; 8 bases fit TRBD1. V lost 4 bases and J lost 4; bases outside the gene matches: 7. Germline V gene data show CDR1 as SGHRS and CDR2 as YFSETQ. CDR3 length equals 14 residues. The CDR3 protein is CASSGTGGGYEQYF. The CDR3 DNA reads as TGCGCCAGCAGCGGGACAGGAGGCGGTTACGAGCAGTACTTC.

CDR3 in DNA: TGTGCCAGCAGCAGCGACAGGGTTGAGACCCAGTACTTC. This gives the protein CASSSDRVETQYF. The chain joins TRBV2 to TRBJ2-5, with 7 bases that match TRBD1. The trim removed 6 bases at V and 5 bases at J, leaving 6 bases unmatched. The germline gives CDR1 SNHLY, CDR2 FYNNEI. The length of the CDR3 is 13 residues.

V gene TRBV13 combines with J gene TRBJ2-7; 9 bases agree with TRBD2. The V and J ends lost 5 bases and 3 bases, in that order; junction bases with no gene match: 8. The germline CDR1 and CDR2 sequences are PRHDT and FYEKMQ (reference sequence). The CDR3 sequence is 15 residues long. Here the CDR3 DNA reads TGTGCCAGCAGCCTCCCAGCGGGGGGTGGCTACGAGCAGTACTTC. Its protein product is CASSLPAGGGYEQYF.

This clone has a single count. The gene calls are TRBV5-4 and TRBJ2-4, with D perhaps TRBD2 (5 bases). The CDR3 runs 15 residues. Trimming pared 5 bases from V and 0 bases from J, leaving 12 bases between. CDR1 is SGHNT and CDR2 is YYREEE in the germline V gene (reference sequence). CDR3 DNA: TGTGCCAGCAGGGATCCGAGGGAAGCCAAAAACATTCAGTACTTC. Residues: CASRDPREAKNIQYF.

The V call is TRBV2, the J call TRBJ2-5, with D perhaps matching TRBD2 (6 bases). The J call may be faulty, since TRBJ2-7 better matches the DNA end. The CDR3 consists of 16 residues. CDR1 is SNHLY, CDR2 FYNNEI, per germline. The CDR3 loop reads CASSEPSRGRTYEQYF. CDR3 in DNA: TGTGCCAGCAGTGAACCCAGTCGGGGGAGGACCTACGAGCAGTACTTC.

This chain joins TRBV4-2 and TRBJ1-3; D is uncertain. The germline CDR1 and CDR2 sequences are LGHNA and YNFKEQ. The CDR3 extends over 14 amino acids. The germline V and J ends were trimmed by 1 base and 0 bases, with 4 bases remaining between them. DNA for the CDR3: TGTGCCAGCAGCCAAGGGCTCTCTGGAAACACCATATATTTT. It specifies CASSQGLSGNTIYF.

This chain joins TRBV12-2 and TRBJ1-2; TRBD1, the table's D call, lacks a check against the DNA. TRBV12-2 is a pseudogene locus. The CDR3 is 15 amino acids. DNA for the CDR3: TGTGCAAGTCGCCTAGGACAGGGGGCGAATTATGGCTACACCTTC. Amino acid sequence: CASRLGQGANYGYTF.

The CDR3 loop reads CASSGPGQGIGNTGELFF. In DNA form, the CDR3 reads TGTGCCAGCAGCGGGCCGGGACAGGGTATAGGGAACACCGGGGAGCTGTTTTTT. The V call is TRBV11-3, the J call TRBJ2-2; 9 bases are shared with TRBD1. The CDR3 length is 18 residues. Trimming took 5 bases from V and 1 from J; bases not matched to a gene: 11. Germline CDR1 reads SGHNT; CDR2 reads YENEEA. The entire variable domain, with the rest obtained from reference TRBV11-3 and TRBJ2-2, is as follows: EAGVVQSPRYKIIEKKQPVAFWCNPISGHNTLYWYLQNLGQGPELLIRYENEEAVDDSQLPKDRFSAERLKGVDSTLKIQPAELGDSAVYLCASSGPGQGIGNTGELFFGEGSRLTVL.

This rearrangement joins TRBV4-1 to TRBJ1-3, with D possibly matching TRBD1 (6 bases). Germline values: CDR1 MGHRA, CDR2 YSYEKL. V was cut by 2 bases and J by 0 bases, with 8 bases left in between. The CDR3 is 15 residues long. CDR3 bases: TGCGCCAGCAGCCAATCAGGGGCCTCTGGAAACACCATATATTTT. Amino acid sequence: CASSQSGASGNTIYF.

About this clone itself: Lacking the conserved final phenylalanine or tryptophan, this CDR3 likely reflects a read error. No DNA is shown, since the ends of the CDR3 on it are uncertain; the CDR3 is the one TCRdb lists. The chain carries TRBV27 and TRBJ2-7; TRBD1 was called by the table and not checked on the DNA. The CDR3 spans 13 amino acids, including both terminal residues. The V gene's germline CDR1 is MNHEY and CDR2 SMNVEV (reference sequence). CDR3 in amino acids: CASSLGQNYERYL.

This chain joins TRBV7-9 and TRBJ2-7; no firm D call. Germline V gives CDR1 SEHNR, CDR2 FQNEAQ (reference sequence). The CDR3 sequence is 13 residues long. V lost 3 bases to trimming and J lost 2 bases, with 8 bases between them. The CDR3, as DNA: TGTGCCAGCAGCTTTAACAGTACCTACGAGCAGTACTTC. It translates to CASSFNSTYEQYF.

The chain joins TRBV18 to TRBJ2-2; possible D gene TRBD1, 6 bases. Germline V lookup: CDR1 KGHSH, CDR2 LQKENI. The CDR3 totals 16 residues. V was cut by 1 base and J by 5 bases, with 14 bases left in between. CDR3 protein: CASSPLAQGETGELFF. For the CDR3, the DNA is TGTGCCAGCTCACCACTAGCACAGGGAGAAACCGGGGAGCTGTTTTTT.

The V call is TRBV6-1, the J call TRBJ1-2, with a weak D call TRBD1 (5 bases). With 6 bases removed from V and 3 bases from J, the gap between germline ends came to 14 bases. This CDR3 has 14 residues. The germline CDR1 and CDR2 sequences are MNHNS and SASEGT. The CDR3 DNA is TGTGCCAGCAGCCTTCAGGGAAGAGACTATGGCTACACCTTC. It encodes CASSLQGRDYGYTF.

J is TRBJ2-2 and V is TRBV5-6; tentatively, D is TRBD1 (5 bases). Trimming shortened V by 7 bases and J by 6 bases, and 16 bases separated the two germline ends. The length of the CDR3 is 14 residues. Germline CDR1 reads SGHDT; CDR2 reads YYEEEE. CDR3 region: CASWKDSLSGELFF. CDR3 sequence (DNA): TGTGCCAGCTGGAAAGACAGTTTGTCCGGGGAGCTGTTTTTT.

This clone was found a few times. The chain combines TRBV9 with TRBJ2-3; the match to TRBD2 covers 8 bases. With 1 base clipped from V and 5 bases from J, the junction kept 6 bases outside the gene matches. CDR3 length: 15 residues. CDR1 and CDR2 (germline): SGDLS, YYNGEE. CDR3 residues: CASSVTAGVRDTQYF. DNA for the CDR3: TGTGCCAGCAGCGTAACAGCGGGAGTTCGAGATACGCAGTATTTT.

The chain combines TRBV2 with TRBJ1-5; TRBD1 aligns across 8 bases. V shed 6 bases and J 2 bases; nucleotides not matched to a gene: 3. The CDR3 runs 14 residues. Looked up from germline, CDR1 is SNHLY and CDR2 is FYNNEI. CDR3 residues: CASSEQGGNQPQHF. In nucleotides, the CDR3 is TGTGCCAGCAGCGAACAGGGGGGCAATCAGCCCCAGCATTTT.

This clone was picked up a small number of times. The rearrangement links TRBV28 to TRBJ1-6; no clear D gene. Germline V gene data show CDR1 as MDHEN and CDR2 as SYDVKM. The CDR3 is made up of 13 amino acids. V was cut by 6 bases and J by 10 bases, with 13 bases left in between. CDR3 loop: CASSPPAASPLHF. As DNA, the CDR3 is TGTGCCAGCAGCCCCCCCGCGGCGTCACCCCTCCACTTT.

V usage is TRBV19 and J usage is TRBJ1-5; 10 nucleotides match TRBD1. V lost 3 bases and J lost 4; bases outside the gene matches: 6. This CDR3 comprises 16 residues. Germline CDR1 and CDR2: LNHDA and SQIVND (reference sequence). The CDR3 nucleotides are TGTGCCAGTAGTATGCCCCGGACAGGGGGAAATCAGCCCCAGCATTTT. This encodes CASSMPRTGGNQPQHF.

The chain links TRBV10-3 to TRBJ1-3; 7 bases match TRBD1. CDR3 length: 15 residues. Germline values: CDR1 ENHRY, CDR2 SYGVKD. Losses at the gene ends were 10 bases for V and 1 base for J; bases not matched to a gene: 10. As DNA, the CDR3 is TGTGCCAGCACTAGAGAACAGGGGTCTGGAAACACCATATATTTT. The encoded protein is CASTREQGSGNTIYF.

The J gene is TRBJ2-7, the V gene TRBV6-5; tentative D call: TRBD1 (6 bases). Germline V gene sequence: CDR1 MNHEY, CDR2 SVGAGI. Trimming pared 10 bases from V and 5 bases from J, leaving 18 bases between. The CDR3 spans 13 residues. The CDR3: CATLKDRSDEQYF. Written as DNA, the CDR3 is TGTGCCACCCTAAAGGACAGATCCGACGAGCAGTACTTC.